One and the same sample provided the 23 T cell receptor beta chains below, sequenced in a study of T cells expressing NK-cell markers. TCRdb re-called the 5' RACE reads; every CDR3 protein appears as one record, without DNA. The sample table sets out roughly 300,000 distinct CDR3 sequences. Sequenced material: blood T cells: a sorted CD56 or NKG2C T cell subset, CD4+ or CD8+ T cells, or bulk PBMC T cells (not recorded which). The receptors derive from a woman between 18 and 70 years old in good health.

V and J are TRBV20-1 and TRBJ2-1; TCRdb names TRBD1, which stays unverified in the absence of DNA. Germline V gives CDR1 DFQATT, CDR2 SNEGSKA (reference sequence). CDR3 length: 14 residues. The CDR3 loop is CSARAPGKGNEQFF.

The chain has TRBV20-1 and TRBJ2-1; TCRdb picks TRBD1, but there is no DNA to check that call. The CDR3 covers 14 residues. Germline CDR1 is DFQATT and CDR2 is SNEGSKA (reference sequence). The CDR3 loop reads CSATKDRPYNEQFF.

The CDR3 here is CSARTGFETQYF. The chain employs TRBV20-1 and TRBJ2-5; TCRdb selects TRBD1, and the lack of DNA leaves this call unchecked. This CDR3 is built from 12 residues. Germline V gene sequence: CDR1 DFQATT, CDR2 SNEGSKA (reference sequence).

V is TRBV12-3 or TRBV12-4 and J is TRBJ2-5; TCRdb picks TRBD2, but there is no DNA to check that call. The CDR3 has 16 amino acids. The CDR3 sequence: CASSLQPLAGEETQYF.

The chain is built from TRBV19 and TRBJ2-5; TCRdb's D call of TRBD2 is untestable without DNA. This CDR3 comprises 15 residues. Per germline, CDR1 LNHDA and CDR2 SQIVND (reference sequence). The CDR3 loop reads CASSTLGGAQETQYF. Full variable domain (remainder filled in from reference TRBV19 and TRBJ2-5): DGGITQSPKYLFRKEGQNVTLSCEQNLNHDAMYWYRQDPGQGLRLIYYSQIVNDFQKGDIAEGYSVSREKKESFPLTVTSAQKNPTAFYLCASSTLGGAQETQYFGPGTRLLVL.

This CDR3 reads CASSQPGQLNSPLHF. The chain uses TRBV7-2 and TRBJ1-6; checking the TCRdb D call of TRBD1 is not possible without DNA. CDR3 length equals 15 residues. CDR1 and CDR2 from the germline V gene are SGHTA and FQGNSA.

V is TRBV18 and J is TRBJ2-7. This CDR3 is 14 amino acids long. The V gene's germline CDR1 is KGHSH and CDR2 LQKENI. The CDR3 loop is CASSRQGDTYEQYF.

The rearrangement links TRBV10-2 to TRBJ1-2. Germline V gene data show CDR1 as WSHSY and CDR2 as SAAADI. There are 11 residues in the CDR3. CDR3 residues: CASSDSRGYTF.

The gene calls are TRBV20-1 and TRBJ2-1. Looked up from germline, CDR1 is DFQATT and CDR2 is SNEGSKA (reference sequence). The CDR3 is made up of 13 amino acids. This CDR3 reads CSARGDIPNEQFF.

The chain is built from TRBV19 and TRBJ2-3. Germline assignment: CDR1 LNHDA and CDR2 SQIVND (reference sequence). This CDR3 is 16 amino acids long. CDR3 protein: CASKSLQPFSTDTQYF.

V gene TRBV10-3 combines with J gene TRBJ2-5; TCRdb picks TRBD2, but there is no DNA to check that call. Looked up from germline, CDR1 is ENHRY and CDR2 is SYGVKD. The CDR3 totals 16 residues. The CDR3 spells CAISESRSGFQETQYF.

The chain uses TRBV6-4 and TRBJ2-2. Germline CDR1 reads MRHNA; CDR2 reads SNTAGT. The CDR3 has 14 amino acids. CDR3 loop: CASSDQVNTGELFF.

The rearrangement links TRBV4-3 to TRBJ2-7; TCRdb indicates TRBD1, and absent DNA this call remains unverified. CDR3 length: 16 residues. Germline CDR1 reads LGHNA; CDR2 reads YSLEER. The chain's CDR3 is CASSQISGTGPYEQYF.

V usage is TRBV7-2 and J usage is TRBJ2-7. CDR1 and CDR2 (germline): SGHTA, FQGNSA. The CDR3 loop spans 12 amino acids. This CDR3 is CASGGRPYEQYF.

This rearrangement joins TRBV5-1 to TRBJ2-1; the TRBD1 assignment by TCRdb is unverifiable without DNA. Germline assignment: CDR1 SGHRS and CDR2 YFSETQ. CDR3 length: 14 residues. CDR3 amino acids: CASSLGGRDNEQFF.

The gene calls are TRBV7-2 and TRBJ2-3; TCRdb indicates TRBD1, and absent DNA this call remains unverified. The CDR3 is 16 residues long. Per the germline V gene, CDR1 is SGHTA and CDR2 is FQGNSA. The CDR3 reads CASSRARGKGTDTQYF.

This chain links TRBV4-3 with TRBJ2-5; TCRdb names TRBD1, which stays unverified in the absence of DNA. In germline, CDR1 is LGHNA, CDR2 YSLEER. The CDR3 totals 16 residues. The chain's CDR3 is CASSQGQTGLFETQYF.

V gene TRBV20-1 combines with J gene TRBJ2-2; TCRdb's assignment of TRBD1 cannot be checked, as there is no DNA. In germline, CDR1 is DFQATT, CDR2 SNEGSKA (reference sequence). The CDR3 runs to 14 residues. The CDR3 sequence: CSARARNRDGELFF.

This chain joins TRBV7-2 and TRBJ1-3. The CDR3 loop spans 13 amino acids. CDR1 SGHTA and CDR2 FQGNSA come from the germline V gene. The CDR3 is CASSTDSGNTIYF.

The rearrangement joins TRBV6-1 to TRBJ2-2; lacking DNA, the TRBD2 call made by TCRdb goes unchecked. Germline loops: CDR1 MNHNS, CDR2 SASEGT. The CDR3 is 15 residues long. The CDR3 sequence: CASRAPAGNTGELFF.

The chain combines TRBV5-4 with TRBJ2-5; TCRdb outputs TRBD2, but without DNA this stays unchecked. The CDR3 spans 15 residues. CDR1 is SGHNT and CDR2 is YYREEE in the germline V gene (reference sequence). The CDR3 region is CASTPRAEGRETQYF.

The chain has TRBV30 and TRBJ1-6; TCRdb gives TRBD1 as the D gene, but with no DNA this cannot be confirmed. The length of the CDR3 is 13 residues. Per germline, CDR1 GTSNPN and CDR2 SVGIG (reference sequence). The chain's CDR3 is CAVMDRENSPLHF.

This chain uses TRBV29-1 with TRBJ2-5; there is no DNA to check the TCRdb D call of TRBD2. Looked up from germline, CDR1 is SQVTM and CDR2 is ANQGSEA. CDR3 size: 13 residues. The CDR3 protein is CSVARQLGETQYF. Complete variable domain (other parts from reference TRBV29-1 and TRBJ2-5): SAVISQKPSRDICQRGTSLTIQCQVDSQVTMMFWYRQQPGQSLTLIATANQGSEATYESGFVIDKFPISRPNLTFSTLTVSNMSPEDSSIYLCSVARQLGETQYFGPGTRLLVL.